This is a list of T cell receptor beta chains from one sample in a study of T cells after yellow fever vaccination. Using its own MiXCR run on the 5' RACE reads, TCRdb lists one record per CDR3 protein. There are hundreds of thousands of distinct CDR3 sequences in the sample; 8.7% occur only once, and more than 15% lies in the top ten. The specimen was PBMCs, collected on the day of the first yellow fever vaccination. These TCRs come from a man aged 18 to 30 who received the YFV17D yellow fever vaccine. CDR3s include the opening cysteine and the closing phenylalanine or tryptophan. D genes are given only for firm matches. Clone size appears in some rows only: once, few, many, or a class for an expanded clone.

V	J	D	size	DNA	CDR3
TRBV15	TRBJ2-3	-	many	TGTGCCACCAGCAGTGCGTCAGGGAGCACAGATACGCAGTATTTT	CATSSASGSTDTQYF
TRBV5-6	TRBJ2-7	-	many	TGTGCCAGCAGCTTGGGACTCTCCCTCTACGAGCAGTACTTC	CASSLGLSLYEQYF
TRBV6-2/TRBV6-3	TRBJ2-1	-	-	TGTGCCAGCAGACTACAGGGTCCTGAGCAGTTCTTC	CASRLQGPEQFF
TRBV5-1	TRBJ1-1	-	many	TGCGCCAGCAGCTTCGACAGTCATAACACTGAAGCTTTCTTT	CASSFDSHNTEAFF
TRBV5-4	TRBJ2-7	-	-	TGTGCCAGCAGCTCGTCAACAGGTTCCTACGAGCAGTACTTC	CASSSSTGSYEQYF
TRBV5-1	TRBJ2-7	TRBD1	few	TGCGCCAGCAGCTGGGACAGGGGGCAACAGTACTTC	CASSWDRGQQYF
TRBV14	TRBJ2-2	-	many	TGTGCCAGCAGCCAAACATTTGGAGGCCATAATACCGGGGAGCTGTTTTTT	CASSQTFGGHNTGELFF
TRBV7-9	TRBJ1-4	-	-	TGTGCCAGCAGACGACCGGGACGGGCGGGTGAAAAACTGTTTTTT	CASRRPGRAGEKLFF
TRBV18	TRBJ1-1	-	-	TGTGCCAGCTCACCGTCGGGGCAGTCAAGGGGAGCTTTCTTT	CASSPSGQSRGAFF
TRBV5-4	TRBJ2-1	-	-	TGTGCCAGCAGCGGGAGGACAGTCAGCTCCTACAATGAGCAGTTCTTC	CASSGRTVSSYNEQFF
TRBV5-1	TRBJ2-5	-	few	TGCGCCAGCAGCTTCAGGCCCGCCAATACGGAGACCCAGTACTTC	CASSFRPANTETQYF
TRBV4-3	TRBJ2-2	-	many	TGCGCCAGCAGCCAAGAAGAGGGATGGAACACCGGGGAGCTGTTTTTT	CASSQEEGWNTGELFF
TRBV4-3	TRBJ2-3	-	many	TGCGCCAGCAGCTCCGGTCGGGGGTACACAGATACGCAGTATTTT	CASSSGRGYTDTQYF
TRBV10-3	TRBJ1-2	-	once	TGTGCCATCAGCGCCACCGGCGAACCGACTAACTATGGCTACACCTTC	CAISATGEPTNYGYTF
TRBV7-6	TRBJ2-6	TRBD2	few	TGTGCCAGCAGCCCCCGGGGGGGGGCTGGGGCCAACGTCCTGACTTTC	CASSPRGGAGANVLTF
TRBV5-1	TRBJ1-3	TRBD1	few	TGCGCCAGCAGCTTGGATGGGACAGCCGCATCGGGGAACACCATATATTTT	CASSLDGTAASGNTIYF
TRBV20-1	TRBJ2-5	TRBD1	-	TGCAGTGCTACCCGACAGGGGACAGAGACCCAGTACTTC	CSATRQGTETQYF
TRBV5-4	TRBJ2-1	-	many	TGTGCCAGCAGCGACGCCCCGAACAATGAGCAGTTCTTC	CASSDAPNNEQFF
TRBV3-1	TRBJ2-1	TRBD2	few	TGTGCCAGCAACCAACTAGCGGGGGGGCCGGGTGGTGAGCAGTTCTTC	CASNQLAGGPGGEQFF
TRBV7-2	TRBJ1-2	-	-	TGTGCCAGCAGCTTAGCGGCGGACCTCTATGGCTACACCTTC	CASSLAADLYGYTF
TRBV7-2	TRBJ2-5	-	few	TGTGCCAGCAGCTTAGTCGGCCGGCGGCTAGCAGAGACCCAGTACTTC	CASSLVGRRLAETQYF
TRBV5-4	TRBJ2-1	TRBD2	few	TGTGCCAGCAGCTTGGGCGGGACTAGCGGGGGGCAGACAAATGAGCAGTTCTTC	CASSLGGTSGGQTNEQFF
TRBV6-2/TRBV6-3	TRBJ2-4	TRBD1	many	TGTGCCAGCAGCAACCGGGACAGGACCCACGGGTACTTC	CASSNRDRTHGYF
TRBV12-5	TRBJ2-2	-	many	TGTGCTAGTGGACGCGACACCGGGGAGCTGTTTTTT	CASGRDTGELFF
TRBV2	TRBJ1-4	TRBD1	-	TGTGCCAGCAGGGAACAGGGGCACCGCAGGGAAAAACTGTTTTTT	CASREQGHRREKLFF
TRBV4-1	TRBJ2-1	-	few	TGCGCCAGCGCGAGACTGCCCTACAATGAGCAGTTCTTC	CASARLPYNEQFF
TRBV2	TRBJ2-5	-	few	TGTGCCAGCGGGCCAGGGACTCTGTCGGGGAAGACCCAGTACTTC	CASGPGTLSGKTQYF
TRBV4-3	TRBJ2-7	-	-	TGCGCCAGCAGCCAAGATGTCGCAGTAGACGAGCAGTACTTC	CASSQDVAVDEQYF
TRBV12-3/TRBV12-4	TRBJ1-4	-	few	TGTGCCAGCAGTTTGGGAACAGCCGAAAAACTGTTTTTT	CASSLGTAEKLFF
TRBV6-5	TRBJ1-1	TRBD1	-	TGTGCCAGCGCGCAGGGGGGGGGCCGTACTGAAGCTTTCTTT	CASAQGGGRTEAFF
TRBV30	TRBJ1-5	-	-	TGTGCCTGGGACAGACCTAATCAGCCCCAGCATTTT	CAWDRPNQPQHF
TRBV6-7	TRBJ1-5	-	-	TGTGCCAGCAGTTACAAGGCAAGCAATCAGCCCCAGCATTTT	CASSYKASNQPQHF
TRBV9	TRBJ1-1	-	many	TGTGCCAGCGAGGGGAACACTGAAGCTTTCTTT	CASEGNTEAFF
TRBV20-1	TRBJ2-3	-	few	TGCAGTGCTAGAGATCCTAGTGGTGGAGATACGCAGTATTTT	CSARDPSGGDTQYF
TRBV18	TRBJ1-1	TRBD1	-	TGTGCCAGCTCACAGGGGGCGAGGATCACTGAAGCTTTCTTT	CASSQGARITEAFF
TRBV29-1	TRBJ1-1	-	many	TGCAGCGTTGACGTGAGGAACACTGAAGCTTTCTTT	CSVDVRNTEAFF
TRBV12-3/TRBV12-4	TRBJ2-3	TRBD1	-	TGTGCCAGCGGCCGGGACAGGCCCCTCGATACGCAGTATTTT	CASGRDRPLDTQYF
TRBV4-3	TRBJ1-1	TRBD1	few	TGCGCCAGCAGCCGTATTTGGACAGGCGGAACTGAAGCTTTCTTT	CASSRIWTGGTEAFF